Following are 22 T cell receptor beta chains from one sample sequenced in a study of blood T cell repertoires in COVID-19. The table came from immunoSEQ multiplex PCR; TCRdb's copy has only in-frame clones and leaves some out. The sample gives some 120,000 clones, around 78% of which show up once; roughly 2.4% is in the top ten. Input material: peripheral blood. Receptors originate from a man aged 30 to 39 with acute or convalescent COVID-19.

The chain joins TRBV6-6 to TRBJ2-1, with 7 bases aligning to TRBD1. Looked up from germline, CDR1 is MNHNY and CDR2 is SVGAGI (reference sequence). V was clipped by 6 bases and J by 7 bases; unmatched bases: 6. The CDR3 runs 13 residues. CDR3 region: CASSSVQGNEQFF. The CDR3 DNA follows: TGTGCCAGCAGCTCCGTACAGGGGAATGAGCAGTTCTTC.

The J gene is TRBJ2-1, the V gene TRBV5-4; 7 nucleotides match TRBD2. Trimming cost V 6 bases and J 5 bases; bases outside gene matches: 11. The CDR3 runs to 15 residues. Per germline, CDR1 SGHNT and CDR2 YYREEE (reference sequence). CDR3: CASTPGTTLNNEQFF. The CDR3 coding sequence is TGTGCCAGCACCCCGGGGACTACTTTGAACAATGAGCAGTTCTTC.

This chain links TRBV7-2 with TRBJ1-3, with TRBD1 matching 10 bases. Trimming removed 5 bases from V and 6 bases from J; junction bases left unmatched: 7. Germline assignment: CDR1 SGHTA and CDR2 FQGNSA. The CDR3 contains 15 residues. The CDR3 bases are TGTGCCAGCAGCCCGGGACAGGGGAAATCAAACACCATATATTTT. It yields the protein CASSPGQGKSNTIYF.

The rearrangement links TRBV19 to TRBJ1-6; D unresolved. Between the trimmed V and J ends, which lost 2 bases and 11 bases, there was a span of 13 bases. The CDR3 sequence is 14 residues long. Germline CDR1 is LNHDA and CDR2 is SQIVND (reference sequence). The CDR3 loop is CASSIPGTGAPLHF. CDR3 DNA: TGTGCCAGTAGTATACCGGGCACCGGGGCACCCCTCCACTTT.

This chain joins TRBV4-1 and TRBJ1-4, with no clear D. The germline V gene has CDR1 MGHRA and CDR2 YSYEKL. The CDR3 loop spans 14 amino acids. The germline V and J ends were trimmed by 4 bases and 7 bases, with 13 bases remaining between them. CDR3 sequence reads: CASSPGPGSEKLFF. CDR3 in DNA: TGCGCCAGCAGCCCCGGCCCAGGTTCTGAAAAACTGTTTTTT.

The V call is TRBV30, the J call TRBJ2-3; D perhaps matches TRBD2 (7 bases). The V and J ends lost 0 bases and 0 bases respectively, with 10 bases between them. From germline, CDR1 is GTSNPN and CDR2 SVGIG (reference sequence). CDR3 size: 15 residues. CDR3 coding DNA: TGTGCCTGGAGTGTGGGGGGGCATAGCACAGATACGCAGTATTTT. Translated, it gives CAWSVGGHSTDTQYF.

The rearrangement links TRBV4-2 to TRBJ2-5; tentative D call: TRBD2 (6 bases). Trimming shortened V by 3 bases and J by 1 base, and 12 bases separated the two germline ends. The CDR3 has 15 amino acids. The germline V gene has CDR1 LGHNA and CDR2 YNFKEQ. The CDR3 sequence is CASSQIVAVQETQYF. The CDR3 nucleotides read TGTGCCAGCAGCCAGATTGTAGCGGTCCAAGAGACCCAGTACTTC.

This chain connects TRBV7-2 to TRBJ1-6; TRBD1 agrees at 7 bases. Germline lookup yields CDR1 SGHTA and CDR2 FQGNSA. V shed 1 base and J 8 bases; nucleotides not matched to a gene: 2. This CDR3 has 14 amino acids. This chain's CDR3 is CASSLGRGYSPLHF. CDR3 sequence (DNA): TGTGCCAGCAGCTTAGGCAGGGGGTATTCACCCCTCCACTTT.

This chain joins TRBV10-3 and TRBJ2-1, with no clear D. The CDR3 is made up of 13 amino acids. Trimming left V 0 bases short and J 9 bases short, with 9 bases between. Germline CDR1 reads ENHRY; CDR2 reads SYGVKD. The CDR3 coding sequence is TGTGCCATCAGTGAGTCTACTACCGGTGAGCAGTTCTTC. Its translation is CAISESTTGEQFF.

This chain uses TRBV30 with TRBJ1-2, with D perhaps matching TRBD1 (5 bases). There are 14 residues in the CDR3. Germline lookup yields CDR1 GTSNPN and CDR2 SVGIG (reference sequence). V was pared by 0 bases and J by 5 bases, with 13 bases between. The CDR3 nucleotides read TGTGCCTGGAGTGTAAGGAGGGGAACTTATGGCTACACCTTC. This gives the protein CAWSVRRGTYGYTF.

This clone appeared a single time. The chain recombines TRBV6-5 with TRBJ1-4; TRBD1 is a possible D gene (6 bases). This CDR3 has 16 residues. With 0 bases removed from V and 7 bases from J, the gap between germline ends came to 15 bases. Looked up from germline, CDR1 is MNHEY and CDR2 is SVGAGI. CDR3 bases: TGTGCCAGCAGTTACTCGACCCAGTTGGGGGCTGAAAAACTGTTTTTT. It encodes CASSYSTQLGAEKLFF.

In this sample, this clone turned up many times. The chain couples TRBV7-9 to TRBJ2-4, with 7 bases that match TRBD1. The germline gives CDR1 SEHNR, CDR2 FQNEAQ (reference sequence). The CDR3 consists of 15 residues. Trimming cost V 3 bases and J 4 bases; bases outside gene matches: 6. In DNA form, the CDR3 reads TGTGCCAGCAGCTTTATGCTGGGACAGAAAAACATTCAGTACTTC. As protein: CASSFMLGQKNIQYF.

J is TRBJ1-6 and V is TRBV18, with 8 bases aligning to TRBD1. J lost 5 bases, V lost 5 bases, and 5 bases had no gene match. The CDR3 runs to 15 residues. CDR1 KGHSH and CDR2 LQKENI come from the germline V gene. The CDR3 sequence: CASSKDRVDNSPLHF. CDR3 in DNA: TGTGCCAGCTCAAAGGACAGGGTGGATAATTCACCCCTCCACTTT. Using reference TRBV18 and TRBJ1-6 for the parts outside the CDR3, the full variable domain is NAGVMQNPRHLVRRRGQEARLRCSPMKGHSHVYWYRQLPEEGLKFMVYLQKENIIDESGMPKERFSAEFPKEGPSILRIQQVVRGDSAAYFCASSKDRVDNSPLHFGNGTRLTVT.

The DNA of the CDR3 is TGTGCCAGCAGCACCGCCAGGGCTGAAGCTTTCTTT. Its protein is CASSTARAEAFF. The V gene is TRBV6-5, the J gene TRBJ1-1; maybe TRBD1 (5 bases). The CDR3 covers 12 residues. Germline V gene lookup returns CDR1 MNHEY and CDR2 SVGAGI. V lost 6 bases, J lost 6 bases, and 11 bases lay in between.

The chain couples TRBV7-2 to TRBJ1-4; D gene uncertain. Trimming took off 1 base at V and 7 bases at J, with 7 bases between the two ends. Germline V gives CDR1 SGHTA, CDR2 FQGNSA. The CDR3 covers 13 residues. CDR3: CASSLGEAEKLFF. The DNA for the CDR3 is TGTGCCAGCAGCTTAGGAGAGGCTGAAAAACTGTTTTTT.

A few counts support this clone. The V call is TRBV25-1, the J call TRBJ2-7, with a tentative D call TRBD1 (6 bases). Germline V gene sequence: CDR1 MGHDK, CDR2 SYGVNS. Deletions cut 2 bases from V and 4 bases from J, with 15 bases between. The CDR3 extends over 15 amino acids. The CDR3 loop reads CASSEGQGIGYEQYF. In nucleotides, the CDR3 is TGTGCCAGCAGTGAAGGGCAGGGGATAGGGTACGAGCAGTACTTC.

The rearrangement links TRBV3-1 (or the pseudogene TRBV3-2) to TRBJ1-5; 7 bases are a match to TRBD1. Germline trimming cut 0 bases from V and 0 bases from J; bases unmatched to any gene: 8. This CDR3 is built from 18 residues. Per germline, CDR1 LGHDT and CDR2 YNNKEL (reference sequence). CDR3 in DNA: TGTGCCAGCAGCCAAGAAACAGGGGCCCGGGGTAGCAATCAGCCCCAGCATTTT. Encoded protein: CASSQETGARGSNQPQHF.

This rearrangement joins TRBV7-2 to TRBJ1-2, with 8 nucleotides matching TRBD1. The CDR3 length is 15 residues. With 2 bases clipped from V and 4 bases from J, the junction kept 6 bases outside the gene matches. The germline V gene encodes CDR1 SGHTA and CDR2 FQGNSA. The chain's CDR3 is CASSLRQGTIYGYTF. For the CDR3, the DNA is TGTGCCAGCAGCTTAAGACAGGGGACCATCTATGGCTACACCTTC.

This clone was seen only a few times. The CDR3: CASSLGATGTDTQYF. The CDR3 DNA sequence: TGCGCCAGCAGCTTAGGAGCGACGGGCACAGATACGCAGTATTTT. The V and J genes are TRBV5-1 and TRBJ2-3; D unclear. Trimming removed 2 bases at V and 1 base at J, with 11 bases between. Germline loops: CDR1 SGHRS, CDR2 YFSETQ. The CDR3 is 15 residues long.

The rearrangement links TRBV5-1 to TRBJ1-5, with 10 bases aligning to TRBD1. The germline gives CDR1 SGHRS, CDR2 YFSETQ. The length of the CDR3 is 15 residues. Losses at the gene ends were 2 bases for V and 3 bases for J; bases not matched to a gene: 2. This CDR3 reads CASSLGTGDNQPQHF. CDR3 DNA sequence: TGCGCCAGCAGCTTAGGGACAGGGGACAATCAGCCCCAGCATTTT.

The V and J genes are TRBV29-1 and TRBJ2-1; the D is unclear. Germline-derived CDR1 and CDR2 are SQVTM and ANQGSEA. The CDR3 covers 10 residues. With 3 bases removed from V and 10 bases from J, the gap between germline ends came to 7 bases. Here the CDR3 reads CSVDENEQFF. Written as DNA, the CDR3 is TGCAGCGTTGACGAGAACGAGCAGTTCTTC.

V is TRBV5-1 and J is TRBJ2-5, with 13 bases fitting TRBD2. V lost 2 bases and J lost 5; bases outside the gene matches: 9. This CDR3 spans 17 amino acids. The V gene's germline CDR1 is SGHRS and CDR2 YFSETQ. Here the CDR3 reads CASSFTSGREASETQYF. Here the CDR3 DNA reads TGCGCCAGCAGCTTCACTAGCGGGAGGGAGGCGAGTGAGACCCAGTACTTC.